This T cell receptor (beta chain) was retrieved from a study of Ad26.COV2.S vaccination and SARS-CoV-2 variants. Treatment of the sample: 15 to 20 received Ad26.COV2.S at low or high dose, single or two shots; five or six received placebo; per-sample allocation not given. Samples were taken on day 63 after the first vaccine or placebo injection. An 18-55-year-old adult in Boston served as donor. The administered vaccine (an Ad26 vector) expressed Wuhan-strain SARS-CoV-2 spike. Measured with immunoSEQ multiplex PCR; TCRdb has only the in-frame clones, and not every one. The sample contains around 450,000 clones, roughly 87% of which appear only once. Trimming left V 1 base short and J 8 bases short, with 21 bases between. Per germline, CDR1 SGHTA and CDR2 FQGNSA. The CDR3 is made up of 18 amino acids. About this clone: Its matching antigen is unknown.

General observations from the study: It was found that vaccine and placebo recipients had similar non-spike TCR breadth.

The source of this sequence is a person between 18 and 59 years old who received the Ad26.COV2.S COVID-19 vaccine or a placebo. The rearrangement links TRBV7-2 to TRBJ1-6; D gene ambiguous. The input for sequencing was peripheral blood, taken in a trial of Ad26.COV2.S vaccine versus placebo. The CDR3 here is CASSLVLTIAHYDSPLHF. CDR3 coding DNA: TGTGCCAGCAGCTTAGTTCTCACGATCGCCCATTACGATTCACCCCTCCACTTT.